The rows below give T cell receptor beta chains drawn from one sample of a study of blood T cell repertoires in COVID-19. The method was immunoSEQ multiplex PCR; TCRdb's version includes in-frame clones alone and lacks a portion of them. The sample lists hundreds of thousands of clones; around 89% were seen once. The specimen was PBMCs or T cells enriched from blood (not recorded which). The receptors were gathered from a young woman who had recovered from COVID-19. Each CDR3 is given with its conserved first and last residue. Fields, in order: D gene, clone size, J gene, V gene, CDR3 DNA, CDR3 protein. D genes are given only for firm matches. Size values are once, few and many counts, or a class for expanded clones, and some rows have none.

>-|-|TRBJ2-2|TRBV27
TGTGCCAGCAGTTTAAAGGTAATCGGCCAGGCGAACACCGGGGAGCTGTTTTTT
CASSLKVIGQANTGELFF
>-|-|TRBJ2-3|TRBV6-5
TGTGCCAGCACCAAACGGGGAGGTACGCAGTATTTT
CASTKRGGTQYF
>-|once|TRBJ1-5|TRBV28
TGTGCCAGCAGTCCGCACAGGGTTTTAAGCAATCAGCCCCAGCATTTT
CASSPHRVLSNQPQHF
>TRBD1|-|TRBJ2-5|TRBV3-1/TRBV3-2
TGTGCCAGCAGCCTCTTGGACAGGGAAGAGACCCAGTACTTC
CASSLLDREETQYF
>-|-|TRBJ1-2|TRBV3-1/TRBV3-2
TGTGCCAGCAGCCAACTCAGGGTAGGTGATGGCTACACCTTC
CASSQLRVGDGYTF
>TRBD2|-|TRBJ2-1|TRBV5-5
TGTGCCAGCAGCTTAGGCGGGAGGCCCTACAATGAGCAGTTCTTC
CASSLGGRPYNEQFF
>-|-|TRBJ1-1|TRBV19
TGTGCCAGTACCCGTCCGGGGACTGGCACTGAAGCTTTCTTT
CASTRPGTGTEAFF
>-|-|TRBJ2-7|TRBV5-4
TGTGCCAGCAGCCTACAGGGTTTGAGCTCCTACGAGCAGTACTTC
CASSLQGLSSYEQYF
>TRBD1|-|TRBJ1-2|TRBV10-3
TGTGCCATCAAAGAAGGATTCAGGGACAGGACTATCGCTAACTATGGCTACACCTTC
CAIKEGFRDRTIANYGYTF
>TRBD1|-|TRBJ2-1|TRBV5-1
TGCGCCAGCAGCTTGCAGGACAGGGGGCCCTCCTACAATGAGCAGTTCTTC
CASSLQDRGPSYNEQFF
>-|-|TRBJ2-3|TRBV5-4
TGTGCCAGCAGCCTGGATGAGGTTAGCACAGATACGCAGTATTTT
CASSLDEVSTDTQYF
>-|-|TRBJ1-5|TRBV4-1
TGCGCCAGCAGCCAAGTACCGGGGCAGCCCCAGCATTTT
CASSQVPGQPQHF
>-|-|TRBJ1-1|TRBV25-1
TGTGCCAGCAGTCTTGCGGGTCACACTGAAGCTTTCTTT
CASSLAGHTEAFF
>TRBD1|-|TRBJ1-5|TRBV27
TGTGCCAGCAGTTTCTCTGGGACAGGGTTAAGTCAGCCCCAGCATTTT
CASSFSGTGLSQPQHF
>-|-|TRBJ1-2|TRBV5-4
TGTGCCAGCAGCTTGAGGGGCCTGACAGACAGCTATGGCTACACCTTC
CASSLRGLTDSYGYTF
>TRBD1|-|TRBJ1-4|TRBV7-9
TGTGCCAGCAGCATACAGGGGAGGAATGAAAAACTGTTTTTT
CASSIQGRNEKLFF
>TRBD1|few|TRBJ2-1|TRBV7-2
TGTGCCAGCAGCTTACCCCAGGGGGTCAATGAGCAGTTCTTC
CASSLPQGVNEQFF
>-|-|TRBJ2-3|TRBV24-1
TGTGCCACCAGTGATTCTCTACGGGATACGCAGTATTTT
CATSDSLRDTQYF
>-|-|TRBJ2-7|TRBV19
TGTGCCAGTAGTATTTCGAATCCGGCGGGCTACGAGCAGTACTTC
CASSISNPAGYEQYF
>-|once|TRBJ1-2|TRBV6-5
TGTGCCAGCAGTAAGAACAGGAACCCATGGGGCTACACCTTC
CASSKNRNPWGYTF
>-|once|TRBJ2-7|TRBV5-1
TGCGCCAGCAGTGGAGCACTCTCCTACGAGCAGTACTTC
CASSGALSYEQYF
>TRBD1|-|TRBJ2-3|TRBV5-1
TGCGCCAGCAGCTCACCTGACAGGGGGCACACAGATACGCAGTATTTT
CASSSPDRGHTDTQYF
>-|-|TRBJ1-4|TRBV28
TGTGCCAGCAGTCCACGGACAGCGCGTAATGAAAAACTGTTTTTT
CASSPRTARNEKLFF
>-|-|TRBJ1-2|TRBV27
TGTGCCAGCAGTTCCGGGTCGCGGAGCTATGGCTACACCTTC
CASSSGSRSYGYTF
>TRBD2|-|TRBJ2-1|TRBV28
TGTGCCAGCAGCCCTCTAGCGGGAGCATTCAGTGAGCAGTTCTTC
CASSPLAGAFSEQFF
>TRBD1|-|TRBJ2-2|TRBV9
TGTGCCAGCAGCGTAAGTCAGGGGGTTCTCACCGGGGAGCTGTTTTTT
CASSVSQGVLTGELFF
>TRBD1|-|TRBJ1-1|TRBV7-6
TGTGCCAGCAGCTTAGGTGGGACAGGGGGGACTGAAGCTTTCTTT
CASSLGGTGGTEAFF
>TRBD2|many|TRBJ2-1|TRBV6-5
TGTGCCAGCTACCGGACTAGCGGAACGTACAATGAGCAGTTCTTC
CASYRTSGTYNEQFF
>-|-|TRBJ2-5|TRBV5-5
TGTGCCAGCAGTGCCCCCGGAGGAGAGACCCAGTACTTC
CASSAPGGETQYF
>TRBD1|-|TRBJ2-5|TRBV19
TGTGCCAGTAGTATAGCCCACGGCAGGGGGCGATCGGAGACCCAGTACTTC
CASSIAHGRGRSETQYF
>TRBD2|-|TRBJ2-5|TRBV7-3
TGTGCCAGCAGCCCAGACGGGACTAGAAGGAGAGAGACCCAGTACTTC
CASSPDGTRRRETQYF
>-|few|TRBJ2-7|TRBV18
TGTGCCAGCTCACCGGCCTCGGGGTACGAGCAGTACTTC
CASSPASGYEQYF
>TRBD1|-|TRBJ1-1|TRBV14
TGTGCCAGCAGCCGGACAGGGGGACGGACTGAAGCTTTCTTT
CASSRTGGRTEAFF
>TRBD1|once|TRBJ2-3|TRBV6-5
TGTGCCAGCAAACTCGGGACAGGCACAGATACGCAGTATTTT
CASKLGTGTDTQYF
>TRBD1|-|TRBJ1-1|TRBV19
TGTGCCAGTAGGGGGCTCGGGACAGCATCCACTGAAGCTTTCTTT
CASRGLGTASTEAFF
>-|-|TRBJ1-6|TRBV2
TGTGCCAGCAGTGAAGCGCACCGGGGGGGGACGAGGTCACCCCTCCACTTT
CASSEAHRGGTRSPLHF
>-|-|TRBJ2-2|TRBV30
TGTGCCTGGACCCCAGGGGTAACCGGGGAGCTGTTTTTT
CAWTPGVTGELFF
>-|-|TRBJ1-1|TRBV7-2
TGTGCCAGCAGCTTGATGGTCGGGCAGGGTCGGGTAAGCACTGAAGCTTTCTTT
CASSLMVGQGRVSTEAFF
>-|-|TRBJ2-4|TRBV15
TGTGCCACCAGCACTGTCGCGGAGGGAGCCAAAAACATTCAGTACTTC
CATSTVAEGAKNIQYF
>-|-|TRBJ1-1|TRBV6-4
TGTGCCAGCAGTGAGGTTACAGGGATGAACACTGAAGCTTTCTTT
CASSEVTGMNTEAFF
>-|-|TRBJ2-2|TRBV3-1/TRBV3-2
TGTGCCAGCAGCCAAGATCGAGAGACAGGGAACACCGGGGAGCTGTTTTTT
CASSQDRETGNTGELFF
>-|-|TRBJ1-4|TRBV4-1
TGCGCCAGCAGCCAACCCGCGGGGGGGCTGGGACTGTTTTTT
CASSQPAGGLGLFF
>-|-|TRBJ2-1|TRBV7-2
TGTGCCAGCAGCTTAGGAACCAGTGAGCAGTTCTTC
CASSLGTSEQFF
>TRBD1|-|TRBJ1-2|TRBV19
TGTGCCAGTAGTATAGCCCCGGACAGGGGGAAATTTAACTATGGCTACACCTTC
CASSIAPDRGKFNYGYTF
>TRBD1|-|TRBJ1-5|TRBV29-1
TGCAGCGTTAGACAGGGGAGTAGCAATCAGCCCCAGCATTTT
CSVRQGSSNQPQHF
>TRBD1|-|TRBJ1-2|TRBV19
TGTGCCAGTAGTCCGACCCGGGACAGCACCTATGGCTACACCTTC
CASSPTRDSTYGYTF
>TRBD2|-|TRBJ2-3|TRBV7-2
TGTGCCAGCAGCTTAGGAGGGACTAGCGGGCTCACAGATACGCAGTATTTT
CASSLGGTSGLTDTQYF
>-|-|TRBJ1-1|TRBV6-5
TGTGCCAGCAGTTACGGACAGAACACTGAAGCTTTCTTT
CASSYGQNTEAFF
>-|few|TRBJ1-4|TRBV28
TGTGCCAGCAGCAAATCAGGGGTTGGGGAAAAACTGTTTTTT
CASSKSGVGEKLFF
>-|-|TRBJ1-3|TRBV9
TGTGCCAGCAGCGTAGAGCCATCTGGAAACACCATATATTTT
CASSVEPSGNTIYF
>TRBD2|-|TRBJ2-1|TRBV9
TGTGCCAGCAGCGGCGGGGGGGGCCTAAACAATGAGCAGTTCTTC
CASSGGGGLNNEQFF
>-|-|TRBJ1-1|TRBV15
TGTGCCACCAGCAGAGAACAGATGAACACTGAAGCTTTCTTT
CATSREQMNTEAFF
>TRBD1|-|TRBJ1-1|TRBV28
TGTGCCAGCAAGGACCCAGGGGGCACTGAAGCTTTCTTT
CASKDPGGTEAFF
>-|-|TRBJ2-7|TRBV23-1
TGCGCCAGCAGTCGGTCAACCTACTACGAGCAGTACTTC
CASSRSTYYEQYF
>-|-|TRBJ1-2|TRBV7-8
TGTGCCAGCAGCCGTACAGGAAACTATGGCTACACCTTC
CASSRTGNYGYTF